A selection of T cell receptor beta chains follows, all from one sample in a study of blood T cell repertoires in COVID-19. TCRdb's table, derived via immunoSEQ multiplex PCR, lists solely in-frame clones and lacks some. The data hold more than 30,000 clones, with around nine tenths observed a single time. Sequencing was done on a sample of peripheral blood. The receptors were sampled from a man aged 60-69 years with active COVID-19. CDR3s include the opening cysteine and the closing phenylalanine or tryptophan. The D gene is left open where the match is weak. A clone size is listed for some rows: how often the clone was seen (once, few, many), or a class if it is expanded.

- | TRBJ1-2 | - | TRBV4-3 | CASSQELGLMNYGYTF | TGCGCCAGCAGCCAAGAACTAGGACTCATGAACTATGGCTACACCTTC
TRBD1 | TRBJ2-2 | - | TRBV2 | CASRGGVDTGELFF | TGTGCCAGCAGAGGGGGCGTGGACACCGGGGAGCTGTTTTTT
TRBD1 | TRBJ1-1 | - | TRBV6-2/TRBV6-3 | CASSRTGSEAFF | TGTGCCAGCAGCCGGACAGGGTCTGAAGCTTTCTTT
- | TRBJ2-7 | once | TRBV6-4 | CASSGLCLVEQYF | TGTGCCAGCAGTGGACTGTGCCTAGTTGAGCAGTACTTC
TRBD1 | TRBJ1-3 | - | TRBV2 | CASSADRDSGNTIYF | TGTGCCAGCAGCGCAGACAGGGACTCTGGAAACACCATATATTTT
TRBD2 | TRBJ2-3 | - | TRBV28 | CASSLLGGSPVTDTQYF | TGTGCCAGCAGTTTATTGGGCGGGAGTCCCGTCACAGATACGCAGTATTTT
- | TRBJ1-1 | - | TRBV14 | CASSQYDLLNTEAFF | TGTGCCAGCAGCCAATACGACTTACTGAACACTGAAGCTTTCTTT
TRBD1 | TRBJ2-3 | - | TRBV15 | CATAPGQGATDTQYF | TGTGCCACGGCTCCGGGACAGGGGGCAACAGATACGCAGTATTTT
- | TRBJ2-1 | - | TRBV7-5 | CARSSRTSGRGEQFF | TGTGCCAGAAGCTCAAGGACTAGCGGGAGAGGCGAGCAGTTCTTC
- | TRBJ2-1 | - | TRBV6-2/TRBV6-3 | CASSFLGTPDEQFF | TGTGCCAGCAGTTTCCTAGGAACACCGGATGAGCAGTTCTTC
- | TRBJ1-1 | - | TRBV11-2 | CASSLEFRQVRTEAFF | TGTGCCAGCAGCTTAGAGTTCAGACAGGTTCGTACTGAAGCTTTCTTT
TRBD1 | TRBJ1-1 | - | TRBV7-9 | CASSLVAGGVRNTEAFF | TGTGCCAGCAGCTTAGTTGCAGGGGGCGTGAGGAACACTGAAGCTTTCTTT
TRBD2 | TRBJ2-3 | - | TRBV19 | CASKTSGSTDTQYF | TGTGCCAGTAAGACTAGCGGGAGCACAGATACGCAGTATTTT
TRBD2 | TRBJ2-2 | - | TRBV7-2 | CASSIRLADPPGELFF | TGTGCCAGCAGCATCCGACTAGCGGACCCCCCCGGGGAGCTGTTTTTT
- | TRBJ2-5 | once | TRBV15 | CATSRDPQETQYF | TGTGCCACCAGCAGAGATCCGCAAGAGACCCAGTACTTC
- | TRBJ2-1 | - | TRBV5-1 | CASSLEGVGEQFF | TGCGCCAGCAGCTTGGAGGGGGTTGGTGAGCAGTTCTTC
TRBD1 | TRBJ1-1 | - | TRBV16 | CASSQGQGNTEAFF | TGTGCCAGCAGCCAAGGACAGGGGAACACTGAAGCTTTCTTT
TRBD2 | TRBJ2-5 | - | TRBV6-2/TRBV6-3 | CASSYPETSVGGETQYF | TGTGCCAGCAGTTACCCGGAGACTAGCGTGGGGGGGGAGACCCAGTACTTC
TRBD1 | TRBJ2-3 | - | TRBV10-3 | CAISGPNSRGTDTQYF | TGTGCCATCAGTGGCCCCAACAGCAGGGGGACAGATACGCAGTATTTT
- | TRBJ1-5 | - | TRBV6-5 | CASKESWQPQHF | TGTGCCAGCAAGGAGTCATGGCAGCCCCAGCATTTT
TRBD2 | TRBJ2-5 | - | TRBV5-4 | CASSLGGTSGETQYF | TGTGCCAGCAGCTTGGGCGGGACTAGCGGAGAGACCCAGTACTTC
- | TRBJ1-5 | - | TRBV7-8 | CASSLALSFGGSSNQPQHF | TGTGCCAGCAGCTTAGCGCTCTCATTTGGGGGCTCTAGCAATCAGCCCCAGCATTTT
- | TRBJ2-3 | - | TRBV7-3 | CASSLSPRDTQYF | TGTGCCAGCAGCTTAAGTCCCCGAGATACGCAGTATTTT
TRBD2 | TRBJ2-1 | - | TRBV19 | CASSPRSAGGIYNEQFF | TGTGCCAGTAGTCCGCGTTCAGCGGGAGGGATATACAATGAGCAGTTCTTC
TRBD1 | TRBJ1-2 | few | TRBV7-2 | CASSSGTGDQGSNYGYTF | TGTGCCAGCAGCTCAGGTACAGGGGATCAGGGATCTAACTATGGCTACACCTTC
TRBD2 | TRBJ2-7 | medium-sized | TRBV20-1 | CSASIAGGSYEQYF | TGCAGTGCTAGTATAGCGGGAGGGTCTTACGAGCAGTACTTC
- | TRBJ1-2 | - | TRBV12-3/TRBV12-4 | CASGETRNYGYTF | TGTGCCAGCGGTGAGACACGTAACTATGGCTACACCTTC
TRBD1 | TRBJ1-5 | - | TRBV5-6 | CASSLGQQGQPQHF | TGTGCCAGCAGCCTGGGACAGCAGGGTCAGCCCCAGCATTTT
TRBD2 | TRBJ2-1 | - | TRBV11-2 | CASSWSGGPNEQFF | TGTGCCAGCAGCTGGAGCGGGGGACCTAATGAGCAGTTCTTC
- | TRBJ2-1 | - | TRBV29-1 | CSATGGGVLTSYNEQFF | TGCAGCGCCACCGGGGGTGGGGTTCTCACCTCCTACAATGAGCAGTTCTTC
TRBD2 | TRBJ2-5 | - | TRBV18 | CASSLGLAGQETQYF | TGTGCCAGCTCACTTGGTCTAGCGGGACAAGAGACCCAGTACTTC
- | TRBJ1-2 | - | TRBV2 | CASSDGGYYGYTF | TGTGCCAGCAGTGATGGCGGCTACTATGGCTACACCTTC
- | TRBJ1-5 | few | TRBV6-5 | CASSYGGDGQPQHF | TGTGCCAGCAGTTACGGAGGGGATGGACAGCCCCAGCATTTT
TRBD2 | TRBJ2-7 | few | TRBV5-4 | CASSEGLAGVVYEQYF | TGTGCCAGCAGCGAGGGACTAGCGGGAGTGGTTTACGAGCAGTACTTC
- | TRBJ2-5 | - | TRBV30 | CAWGGGEETQYF | TGTGCCTGGGGAGGGGGAGAAGAGACCCAGTACTTC
- | TRBJ1-3 | - | TRBV7-9 | CASSPLGNTIYF | TGTGCCAGCAGCCCTCTGGGAAACACCATATATTTT
- | TRBJ1-3 | - | TRBV9 | CASSVSGGSGNTIYF | TGTGCCAGCAGCGTCTCGGGGGGCTCTGGAAACACCATATATTTT
- | TRBJ2-7 | - | TRBV28 | CASSYSTGAYEQYF | TGTGCCAGCAGTTATTCCACAGGCGCCTACGAGCAGTACTTC
- | TRBJ1-6 | - | TRBV7-9 | CASSPNSSGDSPLHF | TGTGCCAGCAGCCCTAACAGCTCCGGGGATTCACCCCTCCACTTT
TRBD2 | TRBJ2-7 | - | TRBV6-1 | CASSESSGRSPYEQYF | TGTGCCAGCAGTGAATCTAGCGGGAGGTCTCCATACGAGCAGTACTTC
- | TRBJ1-2 | - | TRBV29-1 | CSVATANYGYTF | TGCAGCGTTGCGACAGCTAACTATGGCTACACCTTC
- | TRBJ2-1 | - | TRBV18 | CASSLEGEQFF | TGTGCCAGCTCACTCGAGGGTGAGCAGTTCTTC
- | TRBJ1-4 | - | TRBV18 | CASSPGLNEKQLFF | TGTGCCAGCTCACCCGGTCTAAATGAAAAACAACTGTTTTTT
TRBD2 | TRBJ2-5 | - | TRBV3-1/TRBV3-2 | CASSAGLAETQYF | TGTGCCAGCAGCGCTGGACTAGCAGAGACCCAGTACTTC
TRBD1 | TRBJ2-2 | - | TRBV19 | CASGTGVNTGELFF | TGTGCCAGTGGCACAGGGGTGAACACCGGGGAGCTGTTTTTT
- | TRBJ2-7 | - | TRBV21-1 | CASTPGQGTNEQYF | TGTGCCAGCACACCTGGACAGGGGACAAACGAGCAGTACTTC
TRBD1 | TRBJ2-1 | - | TRBV27 | CASSFSRTGSKNEQFF | TGTGCCAGCAGTTTCTCCAGGACAGGGAGTAAAAATGAGCAGTTCTTC
TRBD2 | TRBJ2-7 | - | TRBV9 | CASSSRRASGLYEQYF | TGTGCCAGCAGCTCCCGAAGGGCTAGCGGGCTCTACGAGCAGTACTTC
- | TRBJ2-1 | - | TRBV5-1 | CASSLAASADNEQFF | TGCGCCAGCAGCTTGGCGGCTAGCGCCGACAATGAGCAGTTCTTC
TRBD2 | TRBJ2-1 | - | TRBV15 | CATSRLRGGTYNEQFF | TGTGCCACCAGCAGACTCCGCGGGGGGACCTACAATGAGCAGTTCTTC
TRBD1 | TRBJ1-6 | - | TRBV3-1/TRBV3-2 | CASTQTGGNSPLHF | TGTGCCAGCACCCAGACAGGGGGAAATTCACCCCTCCACTTT
- | TRBJ2-1 | - | TRBV21-1 | CASSRTSGRSRTEQFF | TGTGCCAGCAGCAGGACTAGCGGGAGGTCAAGAACTGAGCAGTTCTTC
- | TRBJ1-1 | - | TRBV20-1 | CSVSQGTEAFF | TGCAGTGTCAGTCAGGGAACTGAAGCTTTCTTT
TRBD2 | TRBJ2-1 | - | TRBV6-5 | CASSRGGDEQFF | TGTGCCAGCAGTCGGGGGGGCGATGAGCAGTTCTTC
TRBD1 | TRBJ2-7 | once | TRBV5-1 | CASNLGQGVSYEQYF | TGCGCCAGCAACTTGGGACAGGGGGTCTCCTACGAGCAGTACTTC
TRBD2 | TRBJ2-1 | once | TRBV3-1/TRBV3-2 | CASSQVAGGNNEQFF | TGTGCCAGCAGCCAAGTTGCGGGAGGAAACAATGAGCAGTTCTTC
- | TRBJ2-5 | - | TRBV5-1 | CASSHEETQYF | TGCGCCAGCAGCCATGAAGAGACCCAGTACTTC
- | TRBJ2-2 | - | TRBV18 | CASSPGAVDTGELFF | TGTGCCAGCTCACCGGGGGCGGTGGACACCGGGGAGCTGTTTTTT
TRBD1 | TRBJ2-7 | - | TRBV30 | CVTGTDVGEQYF | TGTGTGACCGGGACAGACGTGGGAGAGCAGTACTTC
TRBD2 | TRBJ2-7 | - | TRBV27 | CASSLASGRPYEQYF | TGTGCCAGCAGTTTAGCTAGCGGGAGACCCTACGAGCAGTACTTC